This TCR beta chain was identified during a study of radiation and T cells in renal cell carcinoma. The CDR3 contains 13 residues. CDR1 is LNHDA, CDR2 SQIVND, per germline (reference sequence). V was cut by 0 bases and J by 6 bases, with 8 bases left in between. Points from the study as a whole: In blood, top tumor clones expanded by 2 weeks, shrinking by 4.

The sample's time point: blood 4 weeks post-SBRT, at nephrectomy. Noted treatment: 15 Gy SBRT to primary tumor, nephrectomy 4 weeks later. Nephrectomy followed 15 Gy stereotactic body radiation by 4 weeks. After SBRT, blood was collected at 2 and 4 weeks, plus baseline. Concerning this clone: Antigen: not known.

Method: immunoSEQ multiplex PCR; TCRdb's copy keeps in-frame clones and lacks some. The sample lists approximately 86,000 clones, just under 85% occurring once. The receptor's source is a man aged 50-59 years with renal cell carcinoma. The sample in question was blood, obtained from a patient whose treatment included radiotherapy and nephrectomy. V usage is TRBV19 and J usage is TRBJ1-1; D is perhaps TRBD1 (5 bases). The CDR3 region is CASSIDLGAEAFF. The CDR3 DNA reads TGTGCCAGTAGTATAGATCTGGGGGCTGAAGCTTTCTTT.